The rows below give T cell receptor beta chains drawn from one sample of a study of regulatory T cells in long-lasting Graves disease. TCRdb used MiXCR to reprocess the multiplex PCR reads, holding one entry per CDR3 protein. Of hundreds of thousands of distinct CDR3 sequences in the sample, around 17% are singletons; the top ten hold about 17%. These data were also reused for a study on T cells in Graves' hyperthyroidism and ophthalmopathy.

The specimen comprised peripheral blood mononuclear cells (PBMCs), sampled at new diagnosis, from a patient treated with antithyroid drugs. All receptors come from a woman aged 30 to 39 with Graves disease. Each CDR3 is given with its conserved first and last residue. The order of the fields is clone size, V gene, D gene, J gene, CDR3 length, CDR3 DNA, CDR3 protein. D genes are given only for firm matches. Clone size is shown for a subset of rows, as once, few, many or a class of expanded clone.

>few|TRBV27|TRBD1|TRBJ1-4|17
TGTGCCAGCAGGACGGGCGTGGTAGGGGGACAGCATGAAAAACTGTTTTTT
CASRTGVVGGQHEKLFF
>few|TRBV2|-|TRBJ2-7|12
TGTGCCAGTATAGGCGCCAACTACGAGCAGTACTTC
CASIGANYEQYF
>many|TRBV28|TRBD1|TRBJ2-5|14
TGTGCCAGCAGTCCGGGACAGGGAGGCGAGACCCAGTACTTC
CASSPGQGGETQYF
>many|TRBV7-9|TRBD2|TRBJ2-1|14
TGTGCCAGCAGCAAAGGGGGACTAGTCAATGAGCAGTTCTTC
CASSKGGLVNEQFF
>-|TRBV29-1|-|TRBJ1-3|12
TGCAGCGTTGAGAGCTCTGGAAACACCATATATTTT
CSVESSGNTIYF
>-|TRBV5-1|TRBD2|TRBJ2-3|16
TGCGCCAGCAGCTCCTCCGGGACTAGCGGGACCGATACGCAGTATTTT
CASSSSGTSGTDTQYF
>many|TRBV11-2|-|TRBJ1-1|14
TGTGCCAGCAGCTTACAACGGAAGAACACTGAAGCTTTCTTT
CASSLQRKNTEAFF
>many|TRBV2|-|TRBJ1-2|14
TGTGCCAGCAGTGAGGGCCAGGCCCTTGTAGGCTACACCTTC
CASSEGQALVGYTF
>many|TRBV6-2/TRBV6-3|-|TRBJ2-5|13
TGTGCCAGCAGTTACACGGGACGGGAGACCCAGTACTTC
CASSYTGRETQYF
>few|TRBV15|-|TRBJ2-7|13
TGTGCCACCAGCCGAATTGCTTTCCACGAGCAGTACTTC
CATSRIAFHEQYF
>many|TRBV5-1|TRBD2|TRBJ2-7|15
TGCGCCAGCAGCTTGTGGACTAGCGGTACGGGGGAGCAGTACTTC
CASSLWTSGTGEQYF
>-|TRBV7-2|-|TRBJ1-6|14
TGTGCCAGCAGCTGGCCCGGGGGCGGTTCACCCCTCCACTTT
CASSWPGGGSPLHF
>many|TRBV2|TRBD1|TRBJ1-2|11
TGTGCCAGCAGGGGACAGTATGGCTACACCTTC
CASRGQYGYTF
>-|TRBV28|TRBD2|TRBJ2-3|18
TGTGCCAGCAGTACGTGGACTAGCGGGAGGGCGGGCACAGATACGCAGTATTTT
CASSTWTSGRAGTDTQYF
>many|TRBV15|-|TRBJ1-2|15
TGTGCCACCAGCAGAGGAAGGGGGGGAATATCGGGCTACACCTTC
CATSRGRGGISGYTF
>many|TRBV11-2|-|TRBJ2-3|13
TGTGCCAGCAGCTTAGATCTAGCTGATACGCAGTATTTT
CASSLDLADTQYF
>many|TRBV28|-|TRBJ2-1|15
TGTGCCAGCACGAGGGGGGGAAGGACCTACAATGAGCAGTTCTTC
CASTRGGRTYNEQFF
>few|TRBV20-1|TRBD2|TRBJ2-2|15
TGCAGTGCTAGGGACTCGTCGGGAGGAACCGGGGAGCTGTTTTTT
CSARDSSGGTGELFF
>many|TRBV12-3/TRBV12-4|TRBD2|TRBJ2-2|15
TGTGCCAGCAGTTGGACTAGCGGGGGCACCGGGGAGCTGTTTTTT
CASSWTSGGTGELFF
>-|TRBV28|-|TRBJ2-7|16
TGTGCCAGCAAGCTTTCGGGGGTTCCTTCGCTATACGAGCAGTACTTC
CASKLSGVPSLYEQYF
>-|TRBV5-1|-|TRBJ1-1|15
TGCGCCAGCAGTTTACGGGGGCAGATGTACACTGAAGCTTTCTTT
CASSLRGQMYTEAFF
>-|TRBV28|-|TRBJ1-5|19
TGTGCCAGCAGTTTAACTGCACGGGTAGGGGGAAGAGGCAATCAGCCCCAGCATTTT
CASSLTARVGGRGNQPQHF
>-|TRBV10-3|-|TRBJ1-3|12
TGTGCCAGTTCAGAGATTGGAAACACCATATATTTT
CASSEIGNTIYF
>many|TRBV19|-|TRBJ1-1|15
TGTGCCAGCCGGGACGGCAGCAACAAAAGGACTGAAGCTTTCTTT
CASRDGSNKRTEAFF
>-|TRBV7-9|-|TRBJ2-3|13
TGTGCCAGCAGGACGTTTGGGGCAGATACGCAGTATTTT
CASRTFGADTQYF
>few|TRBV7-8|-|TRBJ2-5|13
TGTGCCAGCAGCCTGCCTGCAGTGGGGACCCAGTACTTC
CASSLPAVGTQYF
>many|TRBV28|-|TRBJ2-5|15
TGTGCCAGCAGTCCCCCCGGCGCCTCACAAGAGACCCAGTACTTC
CASSPPGASQETQYF
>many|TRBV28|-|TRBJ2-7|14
TGTGCCAGCAGTTTTCCCAGGGGGGGCCTCGAGCAGTACTTC
CASSFPRGGLEQYF
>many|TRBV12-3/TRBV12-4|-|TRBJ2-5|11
TGTGCCACCGGGTCATCTGAGACCCAGTACTTC
CATGSSETQYF
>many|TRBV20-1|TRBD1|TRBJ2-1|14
TGCAGTGCTCACACAGGGGTTAACGGGAATGAGCAGTTCTTC
CSAHTGVNGNEQFF
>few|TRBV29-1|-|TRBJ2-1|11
TGCAGCGTGACTCTTTACAATGAGCAGTTCTTC
CSVTLYNEQFF
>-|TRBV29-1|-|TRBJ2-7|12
TGCAGCGTTGAATGGGTGTGGGGTGAGCAGTACTTC
CSVEWVWGEQYF
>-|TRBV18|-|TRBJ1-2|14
TGTGCCAGCTCTCCAAACACAGGGACGGTCGGCTACACCTTC
CASSPNTGTVGYTF
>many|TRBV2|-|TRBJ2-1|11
TGTGCCACCAACAGATACAATGAGCAGTTCTTC
CATNRYNEQFF
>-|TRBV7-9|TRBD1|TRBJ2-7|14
TGCGCCAGCAGCCAGGACAGGGGACTTAGCGAGCAGTACTTC
CASSQDRGLSEQYF
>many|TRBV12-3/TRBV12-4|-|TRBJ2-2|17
TGTGCCAGCAGTCCCGCCGGGAAAGGGGTGGGGACCGGGGAGCTGTTTTTT
CASSPAGKGVGTGELFF
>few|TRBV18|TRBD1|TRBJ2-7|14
TGTGCCAGCTCACCAGGGACAGGGTCGGGCGAGCAGTACTTC
CASSPGTGSGEQYF
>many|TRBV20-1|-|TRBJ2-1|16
TGCAGTCCTCAAGAAGGGGCAGGAGCGGTATACAATGAGCAGTTCTTC
CSPQEGAGAVYNEQFF
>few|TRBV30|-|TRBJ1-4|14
TGTGCCTGGAGTGTGCCAGGGGAATGGGGAAAACTGTTTTTT
CAWSVPGEWGKLFF
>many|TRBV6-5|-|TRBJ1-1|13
TGTGCCAGCAGTTACTACAAGAACACTGAAGCTTTCTTT
CASSYYKNTEAFF
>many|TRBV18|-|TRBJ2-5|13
TGTGCCAGCTCACCAGGGGATGGCGAGACCCAGTACTTC
CASSPGDGETQYF
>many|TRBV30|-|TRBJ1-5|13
TGTGCCTGGAGTGCGGCTCGAGGTCAGCCCCAGCATTTT
CAWSAARGQPQHF